The 22 T cell receptor beta chains in this list originate from one sample, sequenced in a study of T-cell reconstitution after alpha-beta-depleted transplantation in children. Using unique molecular identifiers, the investigators prepared the TCRbeta library. A single record per CDR3 protein comes from TCRdb applying MiXCR to the PCR reads. This sample carries hundreds of thousands of distinct CDR3 sequences, around 13% of them seen once, and the ten largest clones take 0.79%. Here the sequenced sample was PBMCs, taken before TCRalphabeta/CD19-depleted stem cell transplant. The receptors were gathered from a girl aged 2 to 9 with congenital amegakaryocytic thrombocytopenia, due to receive a stem cell transplant.

This clonotype was seen ten or more times. V and J are TRBV7-9 and TRBJ2-3; no definite D call. Germline V gene data show CDR1 as SEHNR and CDR2 as FQNEAQ (reference sequence). The V end was cut by 5 bases, the J end by 2 bases, with 14 bases between. The CDR3 consists of 15 residues. This CDR3 reads CASSEQHGFTDTQYF. The CDR3 DNA follows: TGTGCCAGCAGCGAACAACACGGGTTCACAGATACGCAGTATTTT.

This clonotype occurred a few times. The CDR3 DNA reads as TGTGCCAGCAGCTTAGCGGGGAGAAGAAATGAGCAGTTCTTC. Translating gives CASSLAGRRNEQFF. V and J are TRBV11-3 and TRBJ2-1, with a tentative D call TRBD2 (5 bases). V was clipped by 1 base and J by 7 bases, with 11 bases between them. CDR1 is SGHNT and CDR2 is YENEEA in the germline V gene. CDR3 length equals 14 residues.

This clonotype was observed a few times. The chain uses TRBV10-3 and TRBJ2-1; 9 bases map to TRBD2. CDR1 is ENHRY and CDR2 is SYGVKD in the germline V gene. V lost 4 bases, J lost 0 bases, and 7 bases stayed unmatched. This CDR3 contains 17 residues. CDR3 region: CAISGASGVSSYNEQFF. As DNA, the CDR3 is TGTGCCATCAGTGGAGCTAGCGGGGTAAGCTCCTACAATGAGCAGTTCTTC.

Of note for this clonotype: The junction differs from germline at one of its ends, possibly a read error. This rearrangement joins TRBV20-1 to TRBJ2-1; D gene ambiguous. The length of the CDR3 is 11 residues. Germline-derived CDR1 and CDR2 are DFQATT and SNEGSKA (reference sequence). Here the CDR3 DNA reads TGCATTGCTATAGATAGGCATGAGCAGTTCTTC. Translating it yields CIAIDRHEQFF.

This clonotype was counted ten times or more. The V gene is TRBV28, the J gene TRBJ2-7; 9 bases align to TRBD1. V dropped 8 bases and J dropped 2; count of bases not matched to a gene: 4. Germline CDR1 is MDHEN and CDR2 is SYDVKM. The CDR3 spans 13 residues. CDR3 loop: CASWDRATYEQYF. CDR3 coding DNA: TGTGCCAGCTGGGACAGGGCCACCTACGAGCAGTACTTC.

A few counts support this clonotype. V and J are TRBV6-2 or TRBV6-3 and TRBJ1-5; 10 nucleotides agree with TRBD1. Germline V lookup: CDR1 MNHEY, CDR2 SVGEGT. The CDR3 runs 15 residues. The V and J ends lost 6 bases and 7 bases, in that order; junction bases with no gene match: 9. CDR3 sequence (DNA): TGTGCCAGCAGCCATCCGGGACAGGGGAACCAGCCCCAGCATTTT. This sequence encodes CASSHPGQGNQPQHF.

The chain has TRBV11-2 and TRBJ1-1, with 8 bases that match TRBD1. Germline lookup yields CDR1 SGHAT and CDR2 FQNNGV. The CDR3 contains 13 residues. V was pared by 6 bases and J by 4 bases, with 4 bases of the junction left unmatched. Written as DNA, the CDR3 is TGTGCCAGCAGGGAAACAGGGGGCACTGAAGCTTTCTTT. This encodes CASRETGGTEAFF. Full variable domain (outside the CDR3, taken from reference TRBV11-2 and TRBJ1-1): EAGVAQSPRYKIIEKRQSVAFWCNPISGHATLYWYQQILGQGPKLLIQFQNNGVVDDSQLPKDRFSAERLKGVDSTLKIQPAKLEDSAVYLCASRETGGTEAFFGQGTRLTVV.

This clonotype showed up many times. The V and J genes are TRBV4-1 and TRBJ2-1; tentatively, D is TRBD1 (6 bases). Trimming shortened V by 0 bases and J by 3 bases, and 9 bases separated the two germline ends. Germline V gene sequence: CDR1 MGHRA, CDR2 YSYEKL. The CDR3 consists of 15 residues. DNA for the CDR3: TGCGCCAGCAGCCAAGAGTCAGGGGTCTACAATGAGCAGTTCTTC. It yields the protein CASSQESGVYNEQFF.

The rearrangement links TRBV5-1 to TRBJ2-2; possibly TRBD2 for D (6 bases). This CDR3 spans 19 amino acids. Trimming left V 0 bases short and J 4 bases short, with 22 bases between. The germline CDR1 and CDR2 sequences are SGHRS and YFSETQ. The CDR3, as DNA: TGCGCCAGCAGCTTGGCCGTCTTTGTCCGGGGTAGCGGCACCGGGGAGCTGTTTTTT. This codes for CASSLAVFVRGSGTGELFF. Variable domain in full (rest from reference TRBV5-1 and TRBJ2-2): KAGVTQTPRYLIKTRGQQVTLSCSPISGHRSVSWYQQTPGQGLQFLFEYFSETQRNKGNFPGRFSGRQFSNSRSEMNVSTLELGDSALYLCASSLAVFVRGSGTGELFFGEGSRLTVL.

This clonotype was seen at least ten times. CDR3 DNA: TGCAGTGCTAAGTTGGCGGGTAGCACAGATACGCAGTATTTT. This translates into CSAKLAGSTDTQYF. J is TRBJ2-3 and V is TRBV20-1, with a tentative D call TRBD2 (5 bases). The CDR3 sequence is 14 residues long. The germline gives CDR1 DFQATT, CDR2 SNEGSKA (reference sequence). V lost 4 bases, J lost 0 bases, and 11 bases lay in between.

This clonotype was seen repeatedly, ten times or more. The chain combines TRBV9 with TRBJ2-3; D perhaps matches TRBD2 (5 bases). Germline V CDR1 and CDR2: SGDLS, YYNGEE. CDR3 length: 14 amino acids. V lost 4 bases to trimming and J lost 1 base, with 10 bases between them. The CDR3 is CASSPEAGTDTQYF. CDR3 nucleotide sequence: TGTGCCAGCAGCCCGGAGGCGGGCACAGATACGCAGTATTTT.

The rearrangement links TRBV7-9 to TRBJ2-7; 9 bases map to TRBD1. The CDR3 runs to 13 residues. In germline, CDR1 is SEHNR, CDR2 FQNEAQ (reference sequence). With V trimmed by 4 bases and J by 6 bases, 4 bases remained unmatched. Written as DNA, the CDR3 is TGTGCCAGCAGCTCTGGACAGGGGAGCGAGCAGTACTTC. Protein sequence: CASSSGQGSEQYF.

A few counts support this clonotype. The J gene is TRBJ2-1, the V gene TRBV7-9; TRBD2 matches 8 bases. Germline CDR1 and CDR2: SEHNR and FQNEAQ (reference sequence). The CDR3 totals 18 residues. V shed 4 bases and J 4 bases; nucleotides not matched to a gene: 15. For the CDR3, the DNA is TGTGCCAGCAGCTCCATAGCGGGACCTAAGCCCACGTACAATGAGCAGTTCTTC. It encodes CASSSIAGPKPTYNEQFF.

The V call is TRBV19, the J call TRBJ2-7; D is possibly TRBD1 (5 bases). Looked up from germline, CDR1 is LNHDA and CDR2 is SQIVND (reference sequence). The CDR3 has 15 residues. Trimming removed 3 bases from V and 3 bases from J, with 15 bases in between. For the CDR3, the DNA is TGTGCCAGTAGTATCGGTGGTCAGGGCGTCTACGAGCAGTACTTC. It is translated as CASSIGGQGVYEQYF.

The sample holds many counts of this clonotype. The rearrangement uses TRBV29-1 and TRBJ2-7; 8 nucleotides agree with TRBD1. CDR1 and CDR2 from the germline V gene are SQVTM and ANQGSEA. J lost 1 base, V lost 5 bases, and 7 bases had no gene match. The CDR3 runs 14 residues. The CDR3 sequence: CSVLITGGSYEQYF. Here the CDR3 DNA reads TGCAGCGTTCTTATAACAGGGGGGTCCTACGAGCAGTACTTC.

This clonotype was seen more than once but under ten times. The chain has TRBV6-2 or TRBV6-3 and TRBJ2-5; 9 bases agree with TRBD2. Germline V gives CDR1 MNHEY, CDR2 SVGEGT. The CDR3 length is 16 residues. Losses at the gene ends were 8 bases for V and 2 bases for J; bases not matched to a gene: 12. CDR3 coding DNA: TGTGCCAGCCTTCGGTTTGGTAGCGGGGGTCAAGAGACCCAGTACTTC. The encoded protein is CASLRFGSGGQETQYF.

The chain has TRBV25-1 and TRBJ2-5; 8 positions match TRBD2. Germline values: CDR1 MGHDK, CDR2 SYGVNS. Losses at the gene ends were 6 bases for V and 5 bases for J; bases not matched to a gene: 11. This CDR3 is 15 amino acids long. CDR3 amino acids: CASSGRADSVETQYF. The CDR3 nucleotides read TGTGCCAGCAGCGGGAGGGCCGATTCTGTCGAGACCCAGTACTTC.

This clonotype was observed many times. The J gene is TRBJ2-3, the V gene TRBV5-1; TRBD2 might be the D (6 bases). The CDR3 covers 13 residues. Germline CDR1 SGHRS, CDR2 YFSETQ. Trimming took 6 bases from V and 3 from J, leaving 11 bases between them. The chain's CDR3 is CASIGRGTDTQYF. The CDR3 region has the DNA TGCGCCAGCATCGGGAGAGGTACAGATACGCAGTATTTT.

This clonotype was observed many times. The V and J genes are TRBV11-2 and TRBJ2-1; TRBD2 aligns across 13 bases. The CDR3 has 17 amino acids. The germline CDR1 and CDR2 sequences are SGHAT and FQNNGV. V lost 2 bases and J lost 0; bases outside the gene matches: 1. Here the CDR3 reads CASSLRLAGGSYNEQFF. The CDR3 DNA reads TGTGCCAGCAGCTTAAGACTAGCGGGAGGCTCCTACAATGAGCAGTTCTTC.

This clonotype was observed a handful of times. V is TRBV19 and J is TRBJ2-5; TRBD1 matches 7 bases. CDR3 length: 15 residues. V lost 4 bases, J lost 4 bases, and 9 bases stayed unmatched. CDR1 and CDR2 from the germline V gene are LNHDA and SQIVND (reference sequence). DNA for the CDR3: TGTGCCAGTAGTACCCCAGGGGGTACATTAGAGACCCAGTACTTC. Translating it yields CASSTPGGTLETQYF. Variable domain in full (rest from reference TRBV19 and TRBJ2-5): DGGITQSPKYLFRKEGQNVTLSCEQNLNHDAMYWYRQDPGQGLRLIYYSQIVNDFQKGDIAEGYSVSREKKESFPLTVTSAQKNPTAFYLCASSTPGGTLETQYFGPGTRLLVL.

This clonotype occurred a few times. This chain links TRBV12-3 or TRBV12-4 with TRBJ2-1; no firm D call. With 3 bases removed from V and 2 bases from J, the gap between germline ends came to 14 bases. The CDR3 length is 16 residues. The CDR3 nucleotides read TGTGCCAGCAGTTTGGTGGGCTCCGGACCCTACAATGAGCAGTTCTTC. This encodes CASSLVGSGPYNEQFF.

There are many counts of this clonotype. The chain links TRBV6-1 to TRBJ2-1, with 9 nucleotides matching TRBD1. This CDR3 contains 15 residues. V shed 7 bases, J shed 3 bases, and the junction held 7 bases outside the gene matches. CDR1 MNHNS and CDR2 SASEGT come from the germline V gene. The CDR3 here is CASTKGDRVYNEQFF. In DNA, the CDR3 is TGTGCCAGCACCAAAGGGGACAGGGTCTACAATGAGCAGTTCTTC.